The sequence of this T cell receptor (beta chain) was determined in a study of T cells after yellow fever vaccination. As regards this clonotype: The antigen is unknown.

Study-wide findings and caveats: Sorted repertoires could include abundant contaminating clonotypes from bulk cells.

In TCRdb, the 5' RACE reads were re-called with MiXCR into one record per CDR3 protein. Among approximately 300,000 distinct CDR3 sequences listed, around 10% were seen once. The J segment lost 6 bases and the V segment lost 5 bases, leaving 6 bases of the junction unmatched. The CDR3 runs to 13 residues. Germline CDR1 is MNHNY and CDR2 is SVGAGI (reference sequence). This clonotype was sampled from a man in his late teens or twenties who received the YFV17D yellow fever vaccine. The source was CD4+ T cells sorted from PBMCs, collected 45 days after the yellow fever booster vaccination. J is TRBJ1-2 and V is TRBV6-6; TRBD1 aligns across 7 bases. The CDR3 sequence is CASSLPGGDGYTF. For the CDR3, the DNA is TGTGCCAGCAGTCTCCCAGGGGGGGATGGCTACACCTTC.